These T cell receptor beta chains were read from a single sample in a study of blood T cell repertoires in COVID-19. Data came from immunoSEQ multiplex PCR; TCRdb stores just in-frame clones and leaves some out. In the table there are over 90,000 clones, under 90% of which are singletons. Sequencing was performed on peripheral blood. The receptors were gathered from a human donor in a cohort sampled during active or convalescent COVID-19. Each CDR3 is given with its conserved first and last residue. A D gene is named only where the DNA matches it firmly. Expanded clones get a size class; other rows say once, few or many, or leave the size out.

clone size	J gene	D gene	V gene	CDR3 protein	CDR3 DNA
-	TRBJ1-1	-	TRBV9	CASSATGRTEAFF	TGTGCCAGCAGCGCGACGGGGAGAACTGAAGCTTTCTTT
once	TRBJ1-3	TRBD1	TRBV5-1	CASSPGQENPFLSGNTIYF	TGCGCCAGCAGCCCAGGACAGGAAAACCCATTCCTCTCTGGAAACACCATATATTTT
few	TRBJ2-5	-	TRBV6-5	CASAQGQSQETQYF	TGTGCCAGCGCCCAAGGACAGAGCCAAGAGACCCAGTACTTC
-	TRBJ1-2	TRBD1	TRBV5-1	CASSLGTGYGYTF	TGCGCCAGCAGCTTGGGGACAGGCTATGGCTACACCTTC
once	TRBJ1-1	TRBD1	TRBV19	CASRSGTGGTEAFF	TGTGCCAGTAGATCCGGGACAGGAGGGACTGAAGCTTTCTTT
-	TRBJ1-2	-	TRBV7-9	CASSLGVGGAGGYTF	TGTGCCAGCAGCTTAGGAGTGGGGGGGGCCGGAGGCTACACCTTC
-	TRBJ2-7	TRBD2	TRBV9	CASSVTSGGPREQYF	TGTGCCAGCAGCGTTACTAGCGGGGGGCCGCGGGAGCAGTACTTC
-	TRBJ1-1	-	TRBV6-2/TRBV6-3	CASSYSGRGVIGAFF	TGTGCCAGCAGTTACTCCGGCAGGGGCGTGATTGGGGCTTTCTTT
-	TRBJ1-5	-	TRBV28	CASSLSFREQPQHF	TGTGCCAGCAGTTTAAGTTTCCGGGAACAGCCCCAGCATTTT
-	TRBJ1-6	-	TRBV4-2	CASSQENREGSPLHF	TGTGCCAGCAGCCAAGAGAACAGGGAAGGTTCACCCCTCCACTTT
-	TRBJ2-7	-	TRBV6-6	CATRGRGVSYEQYF	TGTGCCACCCGCGGCAGGGGAGTCTCCTACGAGCAGTACTTC
-	TRBJ1-1	-	TRBV11-2	CASSADSYMNTEAFF	TGTGCCAGCAGCGCGGACAGTTACATGAACACTGAAGCTTTCTTT
few	TRBJ1-1	TRBD1	TRBV6-1	CASSERGLTEAFF	TGTGCCAGCAGTGAGAGGGGGCTGACTGAAGCTTTCTTT
once	TRBJ2-3	-	TRBV5-4	CASGPGGSQADTQYF	TGTGCCAGCGGTCCCGGGGGTAGTCAAGCAGATACGCAGTATTTT
-	TRBJ2-7	TRBD1	TRBV10-3	CAISETAPGQVPEQYF	TGTGCCATCAGTGAAACCGCCCCGGGACAGGTTCCCGAGCAGTACTTC
few	TRBJ1-5	TRBD1	TRBV19	CASSRPGQGNQPQHF	TGTGCCAGTAGTAGGCCCGGACAGGGGAATCAGCCCCAGCATTTT
-	TRBJ2-7	TRBD2	TRBV12-3/TRBV12-4	CASSRGGLYEQYF	TGTGCCAGCAGTCGGGGGGGCCTTTACGAGCAGTACTTC
once	TRBJ2-2	TRBD1	TRBV12-5	CASGPGQAIGELFF	TGTGCTAGTGGTCCCGGACAGGCCATCGGGGAGCTGTTTTTT
-	TRBJ2-7	-	TRBV6-5	CASRGGAAYEQYF	TGTGCCAGCAGGGGCGGGGCGGCCTACGAGCAGTACTTC
-	TRBJ1-1	-	TRBV15	CATSRDRGAVIAEAFF	TGTGCCACCAGCAGAGATCGTGGGGCGGTGATTGCTGAAGCTTTCTTT
-	TRBJ2-7	-	TRBV5-7	CASSPDQGWLQEQYF	TGTGCCAGCAGCCCAGACCAGGGGTGGCTTCAAGAGCAGTACTTC
-	TRBJ2-3	-	TRBV4-1	CASSQDSSRPQYF	TGCGCCAGCAGCCAAGATAGTTCTAGGCCGCAGTATTTT
-	TRBJ2-5	TRBD2	TRBV6-5	CASTLAGGPGPQVYF	TGTGCCAGCACCTTAGCGGGGGGGCCGGGTCCTCAAGTGTACTTC
-	TRBJ2-3	TRBD2	TRBV19	CASSPSGGTDTQYF	TGTGCCAGTAGTCCTAGCGGGGGCACAGATACGCAGTATTTT
-	TRBJ1-2	-	TRBV9	CASSAGPGSVHYGYTF	TGTGCCAGCAGCGCCGGTCCGGGGTCGGTTCACTATGGCTACACCTTC
-	TRBJ1-5	TRBD1	TRBV28	CASTLWGQDSGPQHF	TGTGCCAGCACCCTGTGGGGACAGGATTCTGGGCCCCAGCATTTT
-	TRBJ1-2	TRBD1	TRBV5-3	CARSKGQVDYGYTF	TGTGCCAGAAGCAAAGGACAGGTGGACTATGGCTACACCTTC
-	TRBJ1-1	-	TRBV6-2/TRBV6-3	CASSTTGNTEAFF	TGTGCCAGCAGTACAACAGGGAACACTGAAGCTTTCTTT
-	TRBJ2-2	TRBD2	TRBV10-3	CAISESGTGGSGELFF	TGTGCCATCAGTGAGTCGGGGACGGGGGGATCCGGGGAGCTGTTTTTT
-	TRBJ2-7	-	TRBV27	CASSLTGGPYYEQYF	TGTGCCAGCAGTTTAACCGGGGGGCCCTACTACGAGCAGTACTTC
-	TRBJ1-2	-	TRBV6-5	CASSMAGESYGYTF	TGTGCCAGCAGCATGGCCGGGGAGTCCTATGGCTACACCTTC
-	TRBJ2-7	TRBD1	TRBV6-1	CASSVRPPGTGGEQYF	TGTGCCAGCAGTGTCCGACCCCCAGGGACAGGGGGAGAGCAGTACTTC
once	TRBJ1-5	-	TRBV12-3/TRBV12-4	CASSLQAPQPQHF	TGTGCCAGCAGTTTACAGGCTCCTCAGCCCCAGCATTTT
-	TRBJ1-5	-	TRBV24-1	CATSGPGSNQPQHF	TGTGCCACCAGTGGCCCAGGGAGCAATCAGCCCCAGCATTTT
-	TRBJ1-4	-	TRBV5-1	CASSPRVSINEKLFF	TGCGCCAGCAGCCCTCGGGTCAGCATTAATGAAAAACTGTTTTTT
-	TRBJ1-1	-	TRBV10-3	CAIRQGQNTEAFF	TGTGCCATCAGACAGGGTCAGAACACTGAAGCTTTCTTT
-	TRBJ1-2	-	TRBV11-3	CASSLDRGSDGYTF	TGTGCCAGCAGCTTAGACAGGGGATCGGATGGCTACACCTTC
-	TRBJ2-7	-	TRBV10-3	CAISEQPQQGGEQYF	TGTGCCATCAGTGAGCAACCACAACAGGGTGGGGAGCAGTACTTC
-	TRBJ2-1	-	TRBV19	CASSTYGESIREQFF	TGTGCCAGTAGTACATACGGGGAGTCCATTCGGGAGCAGTTCTTC
-	TRBJ2-3	TRBD1	TRBV5-1	CASSLVQGVDTQYF	TGCGCCAGCAGCTTGGTCCAGGGGGTGGATACGCAGTATTTT
-	TRBJ2-5	TRBD1	TRBV24-1	CATSDLRQGHQETQYF	TGTGCCACCAGTGATTTAAGACAGGGGCACCAAGAGACCCAGTACTTC
-	TRBJ1-3	-	TRBV12-3/TRBV12-4	CASRQPVNTIYF	TGTGCCAGCAGACAACCTGTAAACACCATATATTTT
-	TRBJ2-3	TRBD2	TRBV6-5	CASSSSGGTSTDTQYF	TGTGCCAGCAGTTCTAGCGGGGGGACTAGCACAGATACGCAGTATTTT
-	TRBJ2-3	TRBD1	TRBV13	CASGDSLADTQYF	TGTGCCAGCGGGGACAGCTTGGCCGATACGCAGTATTTT